The rows below give T cell receptor beta chains drawn from one sample of a study of regulatory T cells in long-lasting Graves disease. TCRdb analysed the multiplex PCR reads with MiXCR anew, one entry per CDR3 protein. There are hundreds of thousands of distinct CDR3 sequences in the sample; about 18% occur only once, and about 40% lies in the top ten. This specimen was peripheral blood mononuclear cells (PBMCs), taken at new diagnosis, from a patient treated with antithyroid drugs. These receptors were collected from a female donor with Graves disease. The CDR3 runs from the conserved cysteine through the conserved F or W. D genes are given only for firm matches. Expanded clones are given a class, and other clones once, few, many or no size at all.

j_call,v_call,d_call,clone_size,cdr3_aa,cdr3_nt
TRBJ2-2,TRBV28,NA,many,CASSQRETGELFF,TGTGCCAGCAGTCAAAGGGAAACCGGGGAGCTGTTTTTT
TRBJ1-4,TRBV12-3/TRBV12-4,NA,few,CASRRGVTNEKLFF,TGTGCCAGCAGAAGGGGTGTAACTAATGAAAAACTGTTTTTT
TRBJ2-3,TRBV5-1,NA,many,CASKMVVATDTQYF,TGCGCCAGCAAAATGGTAGTAGCCACAGATACGCAGTATTTT
TRBJ2-1,TRBV5-1,TRBD2,few,CASSLAYSGSSYNEQFF,TGCGCCAGCAGCTTGGCCTATAGCGGGAGCTCCTACAATGAGCAGTTCTTC
TRBJ1-1,TRBV29-1,TRBD1,few,CSDQGASGAFF,TGCAGCGATCAGGGGGCCTCTGGAGCTTTCTTT
TRBJ2-2,TRBV9,NA,many,CASSVYRLDGELFF,TGTGCCAGCAGCGTATATCGACTTGACGGGGAGCTGTTTTTT
TRBJ2-1,TRBV6-5,NA,many,CASSYSNEQFF,TGTGCCAGCAGTTACAGTAATGAGCAGTTCTTC
TRBJ2-3,TRBV29-1,NA,many,CSVELPDSPHTQYF,TGCAGCGTTGAGTTACCGGACAGCCCACATACGCAGTATTTT
TRBJ2-7,TRBV3-1,NA,many,CASSQGGDEQYF,TGTGCCAGCAGCCAAGGAGGGGACGAGCAGTACTTC
TRBJ2-5,TRBV20-1,TRBD1,many,CSARQGARGETQYF,TGCAGTGCTCGACAGGGGGCGCGGGGAGAGACCCAGTACTTC
TRBJ2-7,TRBV7-8,TRBD2,few,CASSPPPAVPGGGYEQYF,TGTGCCAGCAGCCCCCCCCCCGCCGTCCCGGGAGGGGGCTACGAGCAGTACTTC
TRBJ2-5,TRBV12-5,TRBD1,many,CASGLSGTGKEGETQYF,TGTGCTAGTGGTTTGTCCGGGACAGGGAAAGAAGGGGAGACCCAGTACTTC
TRBJ2-1,TRBV12-3/TRBV12-4,TRBD2,many,CASSSRGSPPPVVF,TGTGCCAGCAGTTCCCGCGGGAGTCCCCCCCCCGTGGTCTTC
TRBJ2-5,TRBV28,TRBD1,many,CASSPGTGTSETQYF,TGTGCCAGCAGTCCCGGGACAGGGACCTCAGAGACCCAGTACTTC
TRBJ2-1,TRBV11-3,NA,many,CASSLGLLGSYNEQFF,TGTGCCAGCAGCTTAGGTCTTTTAGGCAGCTACAATGAGCAGTTCTTC
TRBJ2-6,TRBV27,NA,few,CASRWAGANVLTF,TGTGCCAGCCGGTGGGCTGGGGCCAACGTCCTGACTTTC
TRBJ1-2,TRBV24-1,NA,many,CATSPGDDGYTF,TGTGCCACCAGTCCGGGGGACGATGGCTACACCTTC
TRBJ2-1,TRBV20-1,TRBD2,many,CSAGGLAGHYNEQFF,TGCAGTGCCGGGGGACTAGCGGGCCACTACAATGAGCAGTTCTTC
TRBJ2-5,TRBV12-3/TRBV12-4,NA,many,CASSEREKETQYF,TGTGCCAGCAGCGAACGGGAGAAAGAGACCCAGTACTTC
TRBJ2-1,TRBV11-2,NA,NA,CASRPKLGTEYSYNEQFF,TGTGCCAGCAGACCAAAGTTAGGGACTGAGTACTCCTACAATGAGCAGTTCTTC
TRBJ2-2,TRBV28,TRBD1,many,CASSLSGGPTGELFF,TGTGCCAGCAGTTTATCAGGGGGACCCACCGGGGAGCTGTTTTTT
TRBJ1-1,TRBV6-1,NA,NA,CASWYTEAFF,TGTGCCAGCTGGTACACTGAAGCTTTCTTT
TRBJ1-2,TRBV6-4,NA,many,CASSEGRGGDYGYTF,TGTGCCAGCAGTGAAGGCCGTGGGGGAGACTATGGCTACACCTTC
TRBJ1-4,TRBV7-3,TRBD1,NA,CASSLHRGNEKLFF,TGTGCCAGCAGCTTACACAGGGGAAATGAAAAACTGTTTTTT
TRBJ2-5,TRBV28,TRBD2,NA,CASSPWTSGGVYQETQYF,TGTGCCAGCAGTCCCTGGACTAGCGGGGGCGTCTACCAAGAGACCCAGTACTTC
TRBJ1-4,TRBV24-1,NA,many,CATSDSTNEKLFF,TGTGCCACCAGTGATTCCACTAATGAAAAACTGTTTTTT
TRBJ2-1,TRBV6-2/TRBV6-3,NA,NA,CASSYRLEGWGEQFF,TGTGCCAGCAGTTATAGACTAGAAGGATGGGGTGAGCAGTTCTTC
TRBJ2-7,TRBV7-2,NA,many,CASSNQAGGEQYF,TGTGCCAGCAGCAATCAGGCGGGCGGAGAGCAGTACTTC
TRBJ1-4,TRBV6-1,NA,many,CASSAGVLVKLFF,TGTGCCAGCAGTGCAGGGGTGTTGGTCAAACTGTTTTTT
TRBJ1-1,TRBV2,NA,many,CASSFMGRNTEAFF,TGTGCCAGCAGCTTTATGGGGCGGAACACTGAAGCTTTCTTT
TRBJ2-7,TRBV11-2,TRBD2,many,CASSLVGGSFFYEQYF,TGTGCCAGCAGCTTAGTTGGCGGGAGCTTCTTCTACGAGCAGTACTTC
TRBJ2-7,TRBV6-2/TRBV6-3,TRBD2,NA,CASSQGLAGGPKEQYF,TGTGCCAGCAGTCAAGGACTAGCGGGAGGGCCGAAAGAGCAGTACTTC
TRBJ1-4,TRBV27,TRBD1,many,CASRSQGVEKLFF,TGTGCCAGCAGGTCCCAGGGGGTAGAAAAACTGTTTTTT
TRBJ2-1,TRBV5-1,TRBD2,few,CASSLASGKNEQFF,TGCGCCAGCAGCTTGGCCAGCGGGAAGAATGAGCAGTTCTTC
TRBJ2-1,TRBV19,TRBD2,many,CATHRPGGEGPDEQFF,TGTGCCACCCATCGACCGGGGGGGGAAGGGCCGGATGAGCAGTTCTTC
TRBJ1-2,TRBV3-1,TRBD1,many,CASSQNRGGRGYTF,TGTGCCAGCAGCCAAAACCGAGGGGGCCGGGGCTACACCTTC
TRBJ1-1,TRBV4-1,NA,many,CASSQDEGTLAFF,TGTGCCAGCAGCCAAGATGAGGGGACCCTAGCTTTCTTT
TRBJ2-7,TRBV9,NA,many,CASSVDEAGTYEQYF,TGTGCCAGCAGCGTAGACGAGGCCGGCACCTACGAGCAGTACTTC
TRBJ2-1,TRBV19,NA,few,CASSSGTGWEQFF,TGTGCCAGTAGTTCCGGGACGGGGTGGGAGCAGTTCTTC
TRBJ2-5,TRBV3-1,NA,many,CASSQETGAQGTQYF,TGTGCCAGCAGCCAAGAGACGGGAGCTCAGGGGACCCAGTACTTC
TRBJ2-1,TRBV28,TRBD1,NA,CASTRDRGIDNEQFF,TGTGCCAGCACCCGGGACAGGGGTATCGACAATGAGCAGTTCTTC
TRBJ2-7,TRBV12-3/TRBV12-4,TRBD2,many,CASRTSGGTYEQYF,TGTGCCAGCAGAACTAGCGGGGGTACCTACGAGCAGTACTTC
TRBJ2-2,TRBV5-1,NA,NA,CASSPPDRNTGELFF,TGCGCCAGCAGCCCACCGGACAGAAACACCGGGGAGCTGTTTTTT
TRBJ1-2,TRBV2,NA,many,CASKSLLGNYGYTF,TGTGCCAGTAAGAGCCTTTTGGGGAACTATGGCTACACCTTC
TRBJ2-3,TRBV12-3/TRBV12-4,TRBD2,many,CASSWVAGGPPFSTDTQYF,TGTGCCAGCAGTTGGGTAGCGGGAGGACCCCCCTTTAGCACAGATACGCAGTATTTT
TRBJ1-2,TRBV5-1,NA,many,CASSPRITSIFGYTF,TGCGCCAGCAGCCCCAGGATTACCTCCATCTTTGGCTACACCTTC
TRBJ2-3,TRBV20-1,NA,many,CSVFSPSDSFQDTQYF,TGCAGTGTATTTTCCCCCTCTGACTCCTTCCAGGATACGCAGTATTTT
TRBJ1-1,TRBV6-1,NA,NA,CASSHGQMNTEAFF,TGTGCCAGCAGTCACGGGCAAATGAACACTGAAGCTTTCTTT
TRBJ2-2,TRBV7-8,NA,many,CASSYRNTGELFF,TGTGCCAGCAGTTACAGGAACACCGGGGAGCTGTTTTTT
TRBJ2-1,TRBV10-1,TRBD2,NA,CASSAGTSGRSSYNEQFF,TGCGCCAGCAGTGCCGGGACTAGCGGGAGGAGCTCCTACAATGAGCAGTTCTTC
TRBJ2-7,TRBV20-1,NA,many,CSARTGIYEQYF,TGCAGTGCGAGAACAGGAATCTACGAGCAGTACTTC
TRBJ2-7,TRBV20-1,NA,NA,CSASLFRPPGGEQYF,TGCAGTGCTAGTCTTTTCCGGCCCCCCGGGGGCGAGCAGTACTTC
TRBJ2-5,TRBV28,NA,many,CASRAFHSWGVLQETQYF,TGTGCCAGCCGCGCCTTCCATTCTTGGGGGGTCCTTCAAGAGACCCAGTACTTC
TRBJ2-1,TRBV10-1,NA,few,CASSDDFNSYNEQFF,TGCGCCAGCAGTGACGACTTCAACTCCTACAATGAGCAGTTCTTC
TRBJ2-1,TRBV7-2,NA,many,CASTLGGPGEQFF,TGTGCCAGCACCCTCGGGGGGCCGGGTGAGCAGTTCTTC
TRBJ2-7,TRBV7-7,TRBD1,NA,CASSPGTGGFYEQYF,TGTGCTAGCAGCCCCGGGACAGGGGGCTTCTACGAGCAGTACTTC
TRBJ2-1,TRBV7-9,NA,many,CASSEREGPYPYNEQFF,TGTGCCAGCAGCGAAAGAGAAGGGCCGTACCCGTACAATGAGCAGTTCTTC
TRBJ1-4,TRBV12-3/TRBV12-4,NA,many,CASSRDGRGKLFF,TGTGCCAGCAGTCGTGACGGGAGGGGGAAACTGTTTTTT
TRBJ2-1,TRBV2,NA,many,CASLGVGGDYNEQFF,TGTGCCAGCTTGGGAGTGGGAGGAGACTACAATGAGCAGTTCTTC
TRBJ1-4,TRBV18,NA,many,CASSPRTDNEKLFF,TGTGCCAGCTCACCTCGGACGGATAATGAAAAACTGTTTTTT